The rows below give T cell receptor beta chains drawn from one sample of a study of T cell responses to AZD1222 COVID-19 vaccine. Here immunoSEQ multiplex PCR was the method, and the copy in TCRdb shows in-frame clones only, minus some. This sample has some 120,000 clones, with over 75% found just once. The sequencing here drew on peripheral blood, taken on day 0 of AZD1222 vaccination. These receptors were obtained from an adult in good health. Both conserved end residues are part of each CDR3. Each record gives: V gene, clone size, J gene, D gene, CDR3 DNA, CDR3 protein. A D gene is named only where the DNA matches it firmly. The size field is filled for only some rows; it gives once, few, many or a size class.

v_gene: TRBV9
abundance: NA
j_gene: TRBJ2-1
d_gene: NA
CDR3nt: TGTGCCAGCAGCGTAGTCCGGGGAGCGCAGTTCTTC
CDR3aa: CASSVVRGAQFF

v_gene: TRBV6-5
abundance: NA
j_gene: TRBJ2-1
d_gene: NA
CDR3nt: TGTGCCAGCGGCCCTACCGCTAGCTCCTACAATGAGCAGTTCTTC
CDR3aa: CASGPTASSYNEQFF

v_gene: TRBV5-6
abundance: NA
j_gene: TRBJ2-7
d_gene: NA
CDR3nt: TGTGCCAGCAGCCTTCCACACTCCTACGAGCAGTACTTC
CDR3aa: CASSLPHSYEQYF

v_gene: TRBV27
abundance: NA
j_gene: TRBJ2-1
d_gene: NA
CDR3nt: TGTGCCAGCAGTTTTCCCGGTAATGAGCAGTTCTTC
CDR3aa: CASSFPGNEQFF

v_gene: TRBV30
abundance: NA
j_gene: TRBJ1-6
d_gene: NA
CDR3nt: TGTGCCTGGAGTCCCACTGACTTCTATAATTCACCCCTCCACTTT
CDR3aa: CAWSPTDFYNSPLHF

v_gene: TRBV7-9
abundance: NA
j_gene: TRBJ1-1
d_gene: TRBD1
CDR3nt: TGTGCCAGCAGCTCCAGAGGGACAGTATTCGAAGCTTTCTTT
CDR3aa: CASSSRGTVFEAFF

v_gene: TRBV6-6
abundance: NA
j_gene: TRBJ2-1
d_gene: TRBD2
CDR3nt: TGTGCCAGCAGTCAAAACCCAGGGACTAGCGCATACAATGAGCAGTTCTTC
CDR3aa: CASSQNPGTSAYNEQFF

v_gene: TRBV12-3/TRBV12-4
abundance: NA
j_gene: TRBJ1-1
d_gene: NA
CDR3nt: TGTGCCAGCAGTTACCAGGGTTACACTGAAGCTTTCTTT
CDR3aa: CASSYQGYTEAFF

v_gene: TRBV5-6
abundance: once
j_gene: TRBJ2-7
d_gene: NA
CDR3nt: TGTGCCAGCAGTCTGGTGGTCGCGTCGGACTACGAGCAGTACTTC
CDR3aa: CASSLVVASDYEQYF

v_gene: TRBV28
abundance: NA
j_gene: TRBJ1-2
d_gene: NA
CDR3nt: TGTGCCAGCAGTTTTATCAACTATGGCTACACCTTC
CDR3aa: CASSFINYGYTF

v_gene: TRBV6-5
abundance: once
j_gene: TRBJ2-5
d_gene: NA
CDR3nt: TGTGCCAGCAGTCAGACAGGTCAAGAGACCCAGTACTTC
CDR3aa: CASSQTGQETQYF

v_gene: TRBV3-1/TRBV3-2
abundance: NA
j_gene: TRBJ1-3
d_gene: NA
CDR3nt: TGTGCCAGCAGCCGATCCATCACAGGAGCCTCTGGAAACACCATATATTTT
CDR3aa: CASSRSITGASGNTIYF

v_gene: TRBV6-6
abundance: NA
j_gene: TRBJ2-2
d_gene: TRBD1
CDR3nt: TGTGCCAGCAGTCGAACAGGGGGCGCGAACACCGGGGAGCTGTTTTTT
CDR3aa: CASSRTGGANTGELFF

v_gene: TRBV5-8
abundance: NA
j_gene: TRBJ1-1
d_gene: NA
CDR3nt: TGTGCCAGCAGCTTGGTATTGCCGTCGCGGGAAGCTTTCTTT
CDR3aa: CASSLVLPSREAFF

v_gene: TRBV5-1
abundance: NA
j_gene: TRBJ1-1
d_gene: NA
CDR3nt: TGCGCCAGCAGCCCTTGGGGAGGCAACACTGAAGCTTTCTTT
CDR3aa: CASSPWGGNTEAFF

v_gene: TRBV9
abundance: NA
j_gene: TRBJ1-4
d_gene: NA
CDR3nt: TGTGCCAGCAGCCCCCACGGTAGGGCAGTGAATGAAAAACTGTTTTTT
CDR3aa: CASSPHGRAVNEKLFF

v_gene: TRBV10-3
abundance: NA
j_gene: TRBJ1-3
d_gene: TRBD1
CDR3nt: TGTGCCATCAGTGGACCCGGGACAGGGGCTGGAAACACCATATATTTT
CDR3aa: CAISGPGTGAGNTIYF

v_gene: TRBV7-8
abundance: NA
j_gene: TRBJ1-1
d_gene: NA
CDR3nt: TGTGCCAGCAGCTCCGGACCTTTCCAGAACACTGAAGCTTTCTTT
CDR3aa: CASSSGPFQNTEAFF

v_gene: TRBV3-1/TRBV3-2
abundance: NA
j_gene: TRBJ2-7
d_gene: TRBD1
CDR3nt: TGTGCCAGCAGCCAAGGGTTTCCGGGACAGGGACCCTACGAGCAGTACTTC
CDR3aa: CASSQGFPGQGPYEQYF

v_gene: TRBV3-1/TRBV3-2
abundance: NA
j_gene: TRBJ1-2
d_gene: TRBD1
CDR3nt: TGTGCCAGCAGCCAACGGGGACAGAACTATGGCTACACCTTC
CDR3aa: CASSQRGQNYGYTF

v_gene: TRBV27
abundance: NA
j_gene: TRBJ2-1
d_gene: TRBD1
CDR3nt: TGTGCCAGCAGTTTCTTGGGACAGGTAGACTACAATGAGCAGTTCTTC
CDR3aa: CASSFLGQVDYNEQFF

v_gene: TRBV7-3
abundance: NA
j_gene: TRBJ2-3
d_gene: TRBD2
CDR3nt: TGTGCCAGCAGCTCGGGACTAGCGGGAGAGGTAGATACGCAGTATTTT
CDR3aa: CASSSGLAGEVDTQYF

v_gene: TRBV5-4
abundance: once
j_gene: TRBJ2-3
d_gene: TRBD2
CDR3nt: TGTGCCAGCAGACCACTAGCGGGTGTGTTCGGGGGTACGCAGTATTTT
CDR3aa: CASRPLAGVFGGTQYF

v_gene: TRBV6-5
abundance: NA
j_gene: TRBJ2-3
d_gene: NA
CDR3nt: TGTGCCAGCAGGTTCACAGATACGCAGTATTTT
CDR3aa: CASRFTDTQYF

v_gene: TRBV5-4
abundance: NA
j_gene: TRBJ1-2
d_gene: NA
CDR3nt: TGTGCCAGCAGCAGTAACCGGGACACCTATGGCTACACCTTC
CDR3aa: CASSSNRDTYGYTF

v_gene: TRBV20-1
abundance: NA
j_gene: TRBJ1-1
d_gene: NA
CDR3nt: TGCAGTGCCCCCCTGGGCACTGAAGCTTTCTTT
CDR3aa: CSAPLGTEAFF

v_gene: TRBV27
abundance: NA
j_gene: TRBJ2-1
d_gene: NA
CDR3nt: TGTGCCAGCAGTCGGGTGGTTCAGAATGAGCAGTTCTTC
CDR3aa: CASSRVVQNEQFF

v_gene: TRBV15
abundance: NA
j_gene: TRBJ2-7
d_gene: TRBD2
CDR3nt: TGTGCCACCAGCAGAGATTTAGGCGGGAGAGTTTACGAGCAGTACTTC
CDR3aa: CATSRDLGGRVYEQYF

v_gene: TRBV7-9
abundance: NA
j_gene: TRBJ2-2
d_gene: TRBD1
CDR3nt: TGTGCCAGCAGCCCCCGGGACAGGGGGCCGGACACCGGGGAGCTGTTTTTT
CDR3aa: CASSPRDRGPDTGELFF

v_gene: TRBV7-9
abundance: NA
j_gene: TRBJ1-1
d_gene: NA
CDR3nt: TGTGCCAGCAGCTTTGGGGGATCCCGGACATGGTACACTGAAGCTTTCTTT
CDR3aa: CASSFGGSRTWYTEAFF

v_gene: TRBV5-8
abundance: NA
j_gene: TRBJ2-1
d_gene: NA
CDR3nt: TGTGCCAGCAGCTCGGAACAGGGAGATGAGCAGTTCTTC
CDR3aa: CASSSEQGDEQFF

v_gene: TRBV27
abundance: NA
j_gene: TRBJ1-5
d_gene: NA
CDR3nt: TGTGCCAGCAGTTTATGGGGGGGTCAGCCCCAGCATTTT
CDR3aa: CASSLWGGQPQHF

v_gene: TRBV5-5
abundance: NA
j_gene: TRBJ1-2
d_gene: TRBD1
CDR3nt: TGTGCCAGCAGCTCGGACAGGGGCGGGTATGGCTACACCTTC
CDR3aa: CASSSDRGGYGYTF

v_gene: TRBV30
abundance: NA
j_gene: TRBJ1-2
d_gene: NA
CDR3nt: TGTGCCTGGACCCGACGGGACGGCTATGGCTACACCTTC
CDR3aa: CAWTRRDGYGYTF

v_gene: TRBV29-1
abundance: NA
j_gene: TRBJ1-5
d_gene: NA
CDR3nt: TGCAGCGTGACACAGGGAAGCAATCAGCCCCAGCATTTT
CDR3aa: CSVTQGSNQPQHF

v_gene: TRBV5-8
abundance: NA
j_gene: TRBJ1-4
d_gene: NA
CDR3nt: TGTGCCAGCAGCTTGGGACTTAATGAAAAACTGTTTTTT
CDR3aa: CASSLGLNEKLFF

v_gene: TRBV7-2
abundance: NA
j_gene: TRBJ2-3
d_gene: NA
CDR3nt: TGTGCCAGCAAAGTATTGGGCGCTGGCACAGATACGCAGTATTTT
CDR3aa: CASKVLGAGTDTQYF

v_gene: TRBV30
abundance: NA
j_gene: TRBJ1-5
d_gene: NA
CDR3nt: TGTGCCTGGAGTTGGGACCTCCAGCAGCCCCAGCATTTT
CDR3aa: CAWSWDLQQPQHF

v_gene: TRBV5-1
abundance: NA
j_gene: TRBJ2-1
d_gene: NA
CDR3nt: TGCGCCAGCAGCTTAGGGGTGTACAATGAGCAGTTCTTC
CDR3aa: CASSLGVYNEQFF

v_gene: TRBV13
abundance: NA
j_gene: TRBJ1-3
d_gene: NA
CDR3nt: TGTGCCAGCAGCCAGGTTATTCACTCTGGAAACACCATATATTTT
CDR3aa: CASSQVIHSGNTIYF

v_gene: TRBV7-2
abundance: NA
j_gene: TRBJ1-2
d_gene: TRBD1
CDR3nt: TGTGCCAGCAGTCCAGGGGGCGGCTATGGCTACACCTTC
CDR3aa: CASSPGGGYGYTF

v_gene: TRBV5-1
abundance: once
j_gene: TRBJ2-6
d_gene: NA
CDR3nt: TGCGCCAGCAGCTCTCGGAGGGAAGAACAGGGCACTGGGGCCAACGTCCTGACTTTC
CDR3aa: CASSSRREEQGTGANVLTF

v_gene: TRBV9
abundance: once
j_gene: TRBJ1-3
d_gene: TRBD1
CDR3nt: TGTGCCAGCAGCGTAGGGGTGACAGGGAGGTTCTCTGGAAACACCATATATTTT
CDR3aa: CASSVGVTGRFSGNTIYF

v_gene: TRBV10-2
abundance: NA
j_gene: TRBJ1-1
d_gene: NA
CDR3nt: TGCGCCAGCAGTGAGTCGATGGAGATGAACACTGAAGCTTTCTTT
CDR3aa: CASSESMEMNTEAFF

v_gene: TRBV28
abundance: NA
j_gene: TRBJ1-4
d_gene: NA
CDR3nt: TGTGCCAGCAGTTTAATGGGGGCAACTAATGAAAAACTGTTTTTT
CDR3aa: CASSLMGATNEKLFF

v_gene: TRBV7-9
abundance: NA
j_gene: TRBJ1-4
d_gene: NA
CDR3nt: TGTGCCAGCAGCTTAAGGGCCGAGAGGCTGTTTTTT
CDR3aa: CASSLRAERLFF

v_gene: TRBV5-6
abundance: NA
j_gene: TRBJ2-3
d_gene: NA
CDR3nt: TGTGCCAGCAGCTTAGAGTCTGTCACAGGGACGCAGTATTTT
CDR3aa: CASSLESVTGTQYF

v_gene: TRBV4-3
abundance: NA
j_gene: TRBJ2-6
d_gene: NA
CDR3nt: TGCGCCAGCAGCCCTTCCTTAGGTTCTGGGGCCAACGTCCTGACTTTC
CDR3aa: CASSPSLGSGANVLTF

v_gene: TRBV28
abundance: NA
j_gene: TRBJ2-2
d_gene: TRBD1
CDR3nt: TGTGCCACAGGGGGAACCGGGGAGCTGTTTTTT
CDR3aa: CATGGTGELFF

v_gene: TRBV3-1/TRBV3-2
abundance: NA
j_gene: TRBJ2-2
d_gene: NA
CDR3nt: TGTGCCAGCAGCCAAAACAGGGCGAACACCGGGGAGCTGTTTTTT
CDR3aa: CASSQNRANTGELFF

v_gene: TRBV28
abundance: NA
j_gene: TRBJ2-3
d_gene: NA
CDR3nt: TGTGCCAGCAGTTTCGGCCTTAGTACGGGGTATTTT
CDR3aa: CASSFGLSTGYF

v_gene: TRBV10-1
abundance: NA
j_gene: TRBJ2-7
d_gene: NA
CDR3nt: TGCGCCAGCAGTGCCTCGGGAATTCCCTACGAGCAGTACTTC
CDR3aa: CASSASGIPYEQYF